These T cell receptor beta chains were read from a single sample in a study of cytomegalovirus exposure and HLA in healthy donors. Repertoires were generated with immunoSEQ multiplex PCR, while TCRdb's copy carries only in-frame clones and drops some. The sample includes 150,000 to 200,000 clones, over 75% seen only once; the top ten take over 3%. The specimen sequenced was PBMCs. These receptors were obtained from a female donor in good health and CMV-seronegative. Each CDR3 is given with its conserved first and last residue. D genes are given only for firm matches. For some rows the clone size is stated as once, few or many, or as a class when expanded; others skip it.

v_call: TRBV4-1
j_call: TRBJ2-1
clone_size: .
d_call: TRBD2
cdr3_aa: CASSQGPLIAGYNEQFF
cdr3_nt: TGCGCCAGCAGCCAAGGGCCCCTTATAGCGGGCTACAATGAGCAGTTCTTC

v_call: TRBV5-4
j_call: TRBJ1-6
clone_size: .
d_call: TRBD1
cdr3_aa: CASSSTGSSYNSPLHF
cdr3_nt: TGTGCCAGCAGCTCGACAGGGAGCTCCTATAATTCACCCCTCCACTTT

v_call: TRBV28
j_call: TRBJ1-1
clone_size: .
d_call: .
cdr3_aa: CASSLSDTEAFF
cdr3_nt: TGTGCCAGCAGTTTATCTGACACTGAAGCTTTCTTT

v_call: TRBV5-1
j_call: TRBJ1-6
clone_size: .
d_call: TRBD1
cdr3_aa: CASSVRTGVDSPLHF
cdr3_nt: TGCGCCAGCAGCGTCCGGACAGGGGTTGATTCACCCCTCCACTTT

v_call: TRBV7-8
j_call: TRBJ2-3
clone_size: .
d_call: TRBD2
cdr3_aa: CASSPGLAETDTQYF
cdr3_nt: TGTGCCAGCAGCCCCGGACTAGCGGAAACAGATACGCAGTATTTT

v_call: TRBV19
j_call: TRBJ2-7
clone_size: .
d_call: .
cdr3_aa: CASSSQGGEQYF
cdr3_nt: TGTGCCAGTAGTTCCCAGGGCGGCGAGCAGTACTTC

v_call: TRBV9
j_call: TRBJ2-2
clone_size: .
d_call: TRBD2
cdr3_aa: CASSARAGGQNTGELFF
cdr3_nt: TGTGCCAGCAGCGCCCGAGCGGGGGGGCAGAACACCGGGGAGCTGTTTTTT

v_call: TRBV28
j_call: TRBJ2-7
clone_size: .
d_call: .
cdr3_aa: CASETPQGRVEQYF
cdr3_nt: TGTGCCAGCGAAACCCCGCAGGGTCGGGTCGAGCAGTACTTC

v_call: TRBV28
j_call: TRBJ1-1
clone_size: .
d_call: TRBD1
cdr3_aa: CASSSIGNPGQGAGTEAFF
cdr3_nt: TGTGCCAGCAGTTCCATAGGTAACCCGGGACAGGGGGCCGGGACTGAAGCTTTCTTT

v_call: TRBV14
j_call: TRBJ2-7
clone_size: .
d_call: TRBD2
cdr3_aa: CASSQGGGRYEQYF
cdr3_nt: TGTGCCAGCAGCCAAGGCGGGGGACGGTACGAGCAGTACTTC

v_call: TRBV28
j_call: TRBJ1-1
clone_size: .
d_call: .
cdr3_aa: CASSFPGQQNTEAFF
cdr3_nt: TGTGCCAGCAGTTTTCCCGGACAGCAGAACACTGAAGCTTTCTTT

v_call: TRBV4-1
j_call: TRBJ2-1
clone_size: .
d_call: TRBD2
cdr3_aa: CASSLPSGRGDHNNEQFF
cdr3_nt: TGCGCCAGCAGCCTCCCCTCAGGGCGGGGGGACCATAACAATGAGCAGTTCTTC

v_call: TRBV4-1
j_call: TRBJ2-7
clone_size: .
d_call: TRBD1
cdr3_aa: CASSQNVQGADEQYF
cdr3_nt: TGCGCCAGCAGCCAAAATGTTCAGGGGGCCGACGAGCAGTACTTC

v_call: TRBV28
j_call: TRBJ1-2
clone_size: .
d_call: .
cdr3_aa: CASRAARYYGYTF
cdr3_nt: TGTGCCAGCAGGGCAGCGAGATACTATGGCTACACCTTC

v_call: TRBV30
j_call: TRBJ1-5
clone_size: .
d_call: TRBD1
cdr3_aa: CAWSLTGGSNQPQHF
cdr3_nt: TGTGCCTGGAGCCTGACAGGGGGGTCCAATCAGCCCCAGCATTTT

v_call: TRBV11-3
j_call: TRBJ2-5
clone_size: .
d_call: .
cdr3_aa: CASSLEGAVQETQYF
cdr3_nt: TGTGCCAGCAGCTTAGAGGGGGCAGTCCAAGAGACCCAGTACTTC

v_call: TRBV10-1
j_call: TRBJ2-1
clone_size: .
d_call: TRBD2
cdr3_aa: CASSRGSSYNEQFF
cdr3_nt: TGCGCCAGCAGTCGCGGGAGCTCCTACAATGAGCAGTTCTTC

v_call: TRBV6-5
j_call: TRBJ1-2
clone_size: .
d_call: TRBD1
cdr3_aa: CASSSGQDGNYGYTF
cdr3_nt: TGTGCCAGCAGTTCGGGACAGGATGGTAACTATGGCTACACCTTC

v_call: TRBV30
j_call: TRBJ2-7
clone_size: .
d_call: .
cdr3_aa: CAWSVERVGYEQYF
cdr3_nt: TGTGCCTGGAGTGTAGAGCGGGTTGGGTACGAGCAGTACTTC

v_call: TRBV7-8
j_call: TRBJ1-1
clone_size: few
d_call: .
cdr3_aa: CASSPTGVGYTEAFF
cdr3_nt: TGTGCCAGCAGCCCGACCGGGGTTGGGTACACTGAAGCTTTCTTT

v_call: TRBV28
j_call: TRBJ2-7
clone_size: .
d_call: .
cdr3_aa: CASSLSSEQYF
cdr3_nt: TGTGCCAGCAGTTTATCTAGCGAGCAGTACTTC

v_call: TRBV7-2
j_call: TRBJ1-5
clone_size: .
d_call: TRBD1
cdr3_aa: CASSPGTGRSNQPQHF
cdr3_nt: TGTGCCAGCAGCCCCGGGACAGGGAGGAGCAATCAGCCCCAGCATTTT

v_call: TRBV7-6
j_call: TRBJ1-1
clone_size: .
d_call: .
cdr3_aa: CASRQGTGFMNTEAFF
cdr3_nt: TGTGCCAGCCGTCAGGGGACGGGGTTTATGAACACTGAAGCTTTCTTT

v_call: TRBV27
j_call: TRBJ2-2
clone_size: .
d_call: .
cdr3_aa: CASSLSGQTGELFF
cdr3_nt: TGTGCCAGCAGTTTATCGGGCCAGACCGGGGAGCTGTTTTTT

v_call: TRBV9
j_call: TRBJ1-1
clone_size: .
d_call: TRBD1
cdr3_aa: CASSVEGTGDEAFF
cdr3_nt: TGTGCCAGCAGCGTAGAGGGGACAGGGGATGAAGCTTTCTTT

v_call: TRBV6-5
j_call: TRBJ2-7
clone_size: .
d_call: TRBD2
cdr3_aa: CASSWTSGPYEQYF
cdr3_nt: TGTGCCAGCAGTTGGACTAGCGGGCCCTACGAGCAGTACTTC

v_call: TRBV7-9
j_call: TRBJ2-1
clone_size: .
d_call: .
cdr3_aa: CASSFGAGEQFF
cdr3_nt: TGTGCCAGCAGCTTTGGTGCGGGTGAGCAGTTCTTC

v_call: TRBV23-1
j_call: TRBJ1-5
clone_size: .
d_call: TRBD1
cdr3_aa: CASSPSQGQPQHF
cdr3_nt: TGCGCCAGCAGTCCATCACAGGGGCAGCCCCAGCATTTT

v_call: TRBV7-3
j_call: TRBJ2-5
clone_size: .
d_call: .
cdr3_aa: CASSPGGAGETQYF
cdr3_nt: TGTGCCAGCAGCCCCGGAGGGGCCGGGGAGACCCAGTACTTC

v_call: TRBV5-8
j_call: TRBJ2-7
clone_size: .
d_call: .
cdr3_aa: CASSLAGLQAYEQYF
cdr3_nt: TGTGCCAGCAGCTTAGCCGGGTTGCAAGCCTACGAGCAGTACTTC

v_call: TRBV7-2
j_call: TRBJ1-1
clone_size: once
d_call: .
cdr3_aa: CASSLFQANTEAFF
cdr3_nt: TGTGCCAGCAGCTTATTTCAGGCGAACACTGAAGCTTTCTTT

v_call: TRBV13
j_call: TRBJ2-2
clone_size: .
d_call: TRBD2
cdr3_aa: CASSPGLVPTGELFF
cdr3_nt: TGTGCCAGCAGCCCGGGACTAGTCCCTACCGGGGAGCTGTTTTTT

v_call: TRBV6-4
j_call: TRBJ2-3
clone_size: few
d_call: .
cdr3_aa: CASSDSKGADTQYF
cdr3_nt: TGTGCCAGCAGTGACTCGAAGGGGGCAGATACGCAGTATTTT

v_call: TRBV30
j_call: TRBJ2-3
clone_size: few
d_call: TRBD2
cdr3_aa: CAWSVSRTSGQSTDTQYF
cdr3_nt: TGTGCCTGGAGTGTATCTCGGACTAGCGGACAAAGCACAGATACGCAGTATTTT

v_call: TRBV7-8
j_call: TRBJ2-1
clone_size: .
d_call: TRBD1
cdr3_aa: CASSPGTGVYNEQFF
cdr3_nt: TGTGCCAGCAGTCCTGGGACAGGGGTCTACAATGAGCAGTTCTTC

v_call: TRBV5-1
j_call: TRBJ2-1
clone_size: .
d_call: TRBD2
cdr3_aa: CASSSWGGTSGRREQFF
cdr3_nt: TGCGCCAGCAGCTCGTGGGGGGGGACTAGCGGGAGACGTGAGCAGTTCTTC

v_call: TRBV19
j_call: TRBJ1-4
clone_size: once
d_call: .
cdr3_aa: CASSRGSVAGEKLFF
cdr3_nt: TGTGCCAGTAGTAGGGGCAGCGTGGCGGGGGAAAAACTGTTTTTT

v_call: TRBV6-1
j_call: TRBJ2-6
clone_size: few
d_call: .
cdr3_aa: CASSEQGSGANVLTF
cdr3_nt: TGTGCCAGCAGTGAACAGGGTTCTGGGGCCAACGTCCTGACTTTC

v_call: TRBV18
j_call: TRBJ1-2
clone_size: once
d_call: TRBD1
cdr3_aa: CASSPSTTGNYGYTF
cdr3_nt: TGTGCCAGCTCACCTTCCACGACAGGGAACTATGGCTACACCTTC